The 3 T cell receptor beta chains below come from one sample, sequenced in a study of Graves' ophthalmopathy and Graves' hyperthyroidism. Transcripts of RNA were the source for amplifying TCR beta CDR3 regions. The authors performed first-round RT-PCR with HTBI primers and then a second-round multiplex PCR. From the multiplex PCR reads, TCRdb called clonotypes with MiXCR, one entry per CDR3 protein. The repertoire includes about 620,000 distinct CDR3 sequences, 20% to 25% of them detected once, and around 6.9% sits in the top ten. The sequenced sample was peripheral blood. The receptor source for this set is a young woman with stable Graves' hyperthyroidism. Some clones in this sample may be carry-over from other donors' samples.

This clonotype was detected many times. The chain joins TRBV6-1 to TRBJ2-7; 8 bases are a match to TRBD2. CDR1 MNHNS and CDR2 SASEGT come from the germline V gene. CDR3 length: 13 amino acids. Trimming at V came to 7 bases and at J to 2 bases, leaving 4 bases not matched to a gene. Here the CDR3 DNA reads TGTGCCAGCAACGGGAGGGTTACCTACGAGCAGTACTTC. Encoded protein: CASNGRVTYEQYF.

This clonotype was counted a few times. The chain recombines TRBV11-1 with TRBJ1-2; no firm D call. The length of the CDR3 is 13 residues. The germline gives CDR1 SGHAT, CDR2 FQDESV (reference sequence). The ends were cut back, 5 bases at V and 11 bases at J, with 18 bases in the middle. The CDR3 spells CASSKVPLGGYTF. As DNA, the CDR3 is TGTGCCAGCAGCAAGGTCCCCTTAGGTGGTTACACCTTC.

The chain combines TRBV6-1 with TRBJ2-3; D possibly corresponds to TRBD2 (5 bases). CDR3 length equals 14 residues. Trimming shortened V by 7 bases and J by 1 base, and 12 bases separated the two germline ends. Germline CDR1 reads MNHNS; CDR2 reads SASEGT. The CDR3 nucleotides are TGTGCCAGCACCCTCCACGGGGGCACAGATACGCAGTATTTT. Translation gives CASTLHGGTDTQYF.